This TCR beta chain was obtained from a study of blood T cell repertoires in COVID-19. Assay used: immunoSEQ multiplex PCR; TCRdb lists only in-frame clones, some missing. This sample has 140,000 or so clones; over 80% occur once, and the top ten carry 8% to 9%. V was clipped by 3 bases and J by 6 bases, with 15 bases between them. The CDR3 length is 15 residues. Germline loops: CDR1 LNHDA, CDR2 SQIVND (reference sequence). This clonotype was obtained from a man in his thirties or forties with COVID-19, enrolled during active disease. V gene TRBV19 combines with J gene TRBJ2-1, with D tentatively TRBD2 (6 bases). The sequencing input was peripheral blood. CDR3: CASSIKTSGVNEQFF. As DNA, the CDR3 is TGTGCCAGTAGTATTAAGACTAGTGGGGTCAATGAGCAGTTCTTC.